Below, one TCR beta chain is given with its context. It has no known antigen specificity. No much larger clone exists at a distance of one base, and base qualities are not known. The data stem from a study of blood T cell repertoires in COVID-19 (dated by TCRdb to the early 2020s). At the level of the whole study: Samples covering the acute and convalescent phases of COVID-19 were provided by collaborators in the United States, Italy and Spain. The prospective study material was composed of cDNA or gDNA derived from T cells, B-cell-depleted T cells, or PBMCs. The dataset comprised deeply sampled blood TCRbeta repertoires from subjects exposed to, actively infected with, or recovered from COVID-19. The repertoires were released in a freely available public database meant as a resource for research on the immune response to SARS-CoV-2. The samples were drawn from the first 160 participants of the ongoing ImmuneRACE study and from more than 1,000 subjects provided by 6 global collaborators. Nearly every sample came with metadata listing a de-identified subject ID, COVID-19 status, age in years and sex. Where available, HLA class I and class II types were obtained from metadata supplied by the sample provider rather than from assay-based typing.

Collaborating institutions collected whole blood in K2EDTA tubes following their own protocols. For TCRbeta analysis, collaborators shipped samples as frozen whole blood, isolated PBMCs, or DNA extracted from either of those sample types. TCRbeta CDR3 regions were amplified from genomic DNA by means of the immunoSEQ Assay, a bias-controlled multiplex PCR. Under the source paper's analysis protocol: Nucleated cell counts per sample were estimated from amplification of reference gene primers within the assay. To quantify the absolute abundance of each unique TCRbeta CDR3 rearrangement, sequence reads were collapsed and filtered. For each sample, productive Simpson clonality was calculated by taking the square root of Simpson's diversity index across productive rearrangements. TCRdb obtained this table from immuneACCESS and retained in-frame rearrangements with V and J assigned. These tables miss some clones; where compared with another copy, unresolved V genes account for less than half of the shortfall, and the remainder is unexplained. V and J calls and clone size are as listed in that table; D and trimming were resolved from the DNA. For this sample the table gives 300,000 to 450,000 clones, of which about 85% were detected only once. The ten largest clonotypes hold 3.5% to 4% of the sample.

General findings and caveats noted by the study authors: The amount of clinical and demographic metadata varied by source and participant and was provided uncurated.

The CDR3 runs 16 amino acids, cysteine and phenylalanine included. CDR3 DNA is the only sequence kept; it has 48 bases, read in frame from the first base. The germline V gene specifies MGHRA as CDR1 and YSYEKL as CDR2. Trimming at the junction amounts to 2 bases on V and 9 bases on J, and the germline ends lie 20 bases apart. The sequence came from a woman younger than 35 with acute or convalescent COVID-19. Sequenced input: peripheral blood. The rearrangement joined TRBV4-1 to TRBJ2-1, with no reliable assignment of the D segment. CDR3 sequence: CASSQISAQIFREQFF. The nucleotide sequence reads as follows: TGCGCCAGCAGCCAAATAAGCGCCCAGATATTCCGTGAGCAGTTCTTC.